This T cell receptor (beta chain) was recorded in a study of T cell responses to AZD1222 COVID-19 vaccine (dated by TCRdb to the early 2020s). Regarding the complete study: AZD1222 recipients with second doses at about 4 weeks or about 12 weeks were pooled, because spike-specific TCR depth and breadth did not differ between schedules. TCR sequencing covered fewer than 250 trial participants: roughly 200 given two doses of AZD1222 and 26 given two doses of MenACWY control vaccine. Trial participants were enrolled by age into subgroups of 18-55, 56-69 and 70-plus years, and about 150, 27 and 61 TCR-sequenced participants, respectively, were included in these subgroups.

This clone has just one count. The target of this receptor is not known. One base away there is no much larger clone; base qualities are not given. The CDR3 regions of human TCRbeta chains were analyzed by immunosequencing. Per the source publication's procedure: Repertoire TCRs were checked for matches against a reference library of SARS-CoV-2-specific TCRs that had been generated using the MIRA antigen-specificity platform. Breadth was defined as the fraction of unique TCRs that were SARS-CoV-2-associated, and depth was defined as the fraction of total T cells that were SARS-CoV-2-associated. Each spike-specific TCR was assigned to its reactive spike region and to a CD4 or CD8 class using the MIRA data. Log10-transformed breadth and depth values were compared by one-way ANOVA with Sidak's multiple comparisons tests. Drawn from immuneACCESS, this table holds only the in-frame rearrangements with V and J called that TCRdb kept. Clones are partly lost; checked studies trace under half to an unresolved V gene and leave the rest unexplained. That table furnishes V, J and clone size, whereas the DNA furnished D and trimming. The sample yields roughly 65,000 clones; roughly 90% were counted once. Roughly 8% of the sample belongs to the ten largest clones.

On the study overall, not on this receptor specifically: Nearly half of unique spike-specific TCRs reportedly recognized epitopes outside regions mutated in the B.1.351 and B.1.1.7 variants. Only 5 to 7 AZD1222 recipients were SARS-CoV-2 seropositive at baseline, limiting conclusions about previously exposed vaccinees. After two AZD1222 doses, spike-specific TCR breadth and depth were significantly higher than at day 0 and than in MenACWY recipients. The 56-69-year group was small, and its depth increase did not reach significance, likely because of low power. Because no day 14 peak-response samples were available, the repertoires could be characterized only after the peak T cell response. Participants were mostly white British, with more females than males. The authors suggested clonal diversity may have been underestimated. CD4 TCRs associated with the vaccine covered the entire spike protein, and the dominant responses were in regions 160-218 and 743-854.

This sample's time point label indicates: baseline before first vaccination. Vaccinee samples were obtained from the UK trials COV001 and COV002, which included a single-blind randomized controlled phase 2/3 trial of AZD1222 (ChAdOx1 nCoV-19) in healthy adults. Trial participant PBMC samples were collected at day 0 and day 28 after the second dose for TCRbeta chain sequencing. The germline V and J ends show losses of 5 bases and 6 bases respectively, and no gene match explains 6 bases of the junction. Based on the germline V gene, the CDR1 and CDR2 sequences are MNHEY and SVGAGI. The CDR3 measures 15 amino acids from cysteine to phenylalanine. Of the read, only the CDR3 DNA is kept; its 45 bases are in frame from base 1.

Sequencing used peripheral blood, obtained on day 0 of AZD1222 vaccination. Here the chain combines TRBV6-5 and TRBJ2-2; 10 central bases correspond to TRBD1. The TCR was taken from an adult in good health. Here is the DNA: TGTGCCAGCAGTACGGGACAGGGGTACTCCGGGGAGCTGTTTTTT. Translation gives CASSTGQGYSGELFF.